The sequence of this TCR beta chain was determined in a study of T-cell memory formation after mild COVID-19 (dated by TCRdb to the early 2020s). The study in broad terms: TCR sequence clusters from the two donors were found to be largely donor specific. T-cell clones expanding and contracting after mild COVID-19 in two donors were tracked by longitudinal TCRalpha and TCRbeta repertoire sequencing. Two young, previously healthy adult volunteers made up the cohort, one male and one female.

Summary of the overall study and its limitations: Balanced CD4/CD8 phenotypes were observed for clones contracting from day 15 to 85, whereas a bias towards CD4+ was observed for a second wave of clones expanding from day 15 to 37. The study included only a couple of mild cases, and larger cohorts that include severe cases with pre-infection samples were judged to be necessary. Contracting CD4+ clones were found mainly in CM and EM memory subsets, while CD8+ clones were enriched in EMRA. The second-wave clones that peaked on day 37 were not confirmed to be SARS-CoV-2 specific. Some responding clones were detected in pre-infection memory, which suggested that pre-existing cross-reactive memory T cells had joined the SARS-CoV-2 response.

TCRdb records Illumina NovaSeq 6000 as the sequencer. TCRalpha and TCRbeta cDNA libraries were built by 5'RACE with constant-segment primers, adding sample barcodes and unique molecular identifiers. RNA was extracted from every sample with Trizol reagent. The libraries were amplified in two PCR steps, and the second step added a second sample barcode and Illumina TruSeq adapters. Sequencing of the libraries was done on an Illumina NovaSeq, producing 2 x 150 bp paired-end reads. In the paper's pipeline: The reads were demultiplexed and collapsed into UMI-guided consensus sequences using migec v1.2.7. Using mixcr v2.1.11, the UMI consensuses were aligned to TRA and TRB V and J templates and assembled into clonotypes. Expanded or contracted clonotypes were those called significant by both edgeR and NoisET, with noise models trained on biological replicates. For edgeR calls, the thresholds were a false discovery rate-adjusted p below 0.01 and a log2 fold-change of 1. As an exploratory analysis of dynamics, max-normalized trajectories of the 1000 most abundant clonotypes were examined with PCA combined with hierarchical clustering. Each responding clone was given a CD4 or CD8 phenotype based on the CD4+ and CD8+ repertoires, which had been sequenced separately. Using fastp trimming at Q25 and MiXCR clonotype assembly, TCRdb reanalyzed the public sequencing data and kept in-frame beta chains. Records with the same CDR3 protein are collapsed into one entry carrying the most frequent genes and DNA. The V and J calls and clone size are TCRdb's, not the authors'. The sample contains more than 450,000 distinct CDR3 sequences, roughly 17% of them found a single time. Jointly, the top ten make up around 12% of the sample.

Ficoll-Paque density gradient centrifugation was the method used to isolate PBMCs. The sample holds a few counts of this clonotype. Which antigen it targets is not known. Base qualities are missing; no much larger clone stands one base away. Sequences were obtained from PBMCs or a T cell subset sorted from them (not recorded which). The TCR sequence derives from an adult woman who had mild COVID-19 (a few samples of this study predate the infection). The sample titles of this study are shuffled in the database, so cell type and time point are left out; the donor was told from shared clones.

Read as DNA, the sequence is TGTGCCAGCAGCCAAGTATGGGGGACAGGAGACTACGAGCAGTACTTC. It translates as CASSQVWGTGDYEQYF. Recombination linked TRBV14 to TRBJ2-7, with 8 junctional bases fitting TRBD1. From a lookup of the germline V gene, CDR1 and CDR2 are SGHDN and FVKESK. The CDR3 numbers 16 residues from cysteine through phenylalanine. Only the CDR3 DNA is retained, 48 bases long and in frame from the first base. Trimming leaves V shorter by 1 base and J shorter by 3 bases, with the junction holding 8 bases beyond the gene matches.